The 29 T cell receptor beta chains in this list originate from one sample, sequenced in a study of blood T cell repertoires in COVID-19. Repertoires were generated with immunoSEQ multiplex PCR, while TCRdb's copy carries only in-frame clones and drops some. Among 55,000 to 80,000 clones listed, 75% to 90% were seen once. Source material: peripheral blood. The receptors originated from a woman older than 75 with acute or convalescent COVID-19.

This clone occurred a few times. The rearrangement uses TRBV27 and TRBJ2-5; 13 nucleotides agree with TRBD2. Germline CDR1 reads MNHEY; CDR2 reads SMNVEV (reference sequence). The length of the CDR3 is 18 residues. Germline trimming cut 3 bases from V and 4 bases from J; bases unmatched to any gene: 11. The CDR3 region has the DNA TGTGCCAGCAGTTTCGGGACTAGCGGGATAACCCCTCCAGAGACCCAGTACTTC. Translated, it gives CASSFGTSGITPPETQYF.

This chain joins TRBV14 and TRBJ1-2; possibly TRBD1 for D (5 bases). The germline V and J ends were trimmed by 1 base and 4 bases, with 10 bases remaining between them. This CDR3 comprises 14 residues. Germline lookup yields CDR1 SGHDN and CDR2 FVKESK. The CDR3 protein is CASSQAFQGYGYTF. In DNA form, the CDR3 reads TGTGCCAGCAGCCAAGCTTTTCAGGGCTATGGCTACACCTTC.

The CDR3 DNA follows: TGTGCCAGCAGCTTATATGGAGAGCGGCAGCCCCAGCATTTT. Its protein product is CASSLYGERQPQHF. V is TRBV7-2 and J is TRBJ1-5; unclear D gene. Germline V gene sequence: CDR1 SGHTA, CDR2 FQGNSA. This CDR3 spans 14 amino acids. V lost 2 bases to trimming and J lost 7 bases, with 12 bases between them. Variable domain in full (rest from reference TRBV7-2 and TRBJ1-5): GAGVSQSPSNKVTEKGKDVELRCDPISGHTALYWYRQSLGQGLEFLIYFQGNSAPDKSGLPSDRFSAERTGGSVSTLTIQRTQQEDSAVYLCASSLYGERQPQHFGDGTRLSIL.

This clone was seen a handful of times. V usage is TRBV27 and J usage is TRBJ1-3, with D possibly matching TRBD1 (6 bases). CDR1 and CDR2 from the germline V gene are MNHEY and SMNVEV (reference sequence). CDR3 length equals 15 residues. V was pared by 3 bases and J by 0 bases, with 9 bases between. CDR3 sequence: CASSLGRGSGNTIYF. The CDR3, as DNA: TGTGCCAGCAGTTTGGGCAGGGGCTCTGGAAACACCATATATTTT.

The genes are TRBV5-1 and TRBJ2-3; D is possibly TRBD2 (5 bases). CDR1 SGHRS and CDR2 YFSETQ come from the germline V gene. This CDR3 spans 15 amino acids. V lost 0 bases and J 5 bases, leaving 13 bases between the germline ends. CDR3 nucleotide sequence: TGCGCCAGCAGCTTGGGAGCAGGACTTCGAGATACGCAGTATTTT. Its translation is CASSLGAGLRDTQYF.

This rearrangement joins TRBV19 to TRBJ2-7; a weak D match, TRBD1 (5 bases). This CDR3 spans 13 amino acids. Germline V CDR1 and CDR2: LNHDA, SQIVND (reference sequence). Trimming removed 3 bases from V and 1 base from J, with 7 bases in between. The CDR3 nucleotides are TGTGCCAGTAGTATCCAGGGTTCCTACGAGCAGTACTTC. This gives the protein CASSIQGSYEQYF.

The rearrangement uses TRBV11-2 and TRBJ1-2, with 10 bases identical to TRBD1. Germline V CDR1 and CDR2: SGHAT, FQNNGV. The CDR3 runs 14 residues. V was clipped by 1 base and J by 6 bases; unmatched bases: 2. The CDR3 region is CASSLAGQGDGYTF. The CDR3 nucleotides are TGTGCCAGCAGCTTAGCCGGACAGGGGGATGGCTACACCTTC. Combining the CDR3 with reference TRBV11-2 and TRBJ1-2 gives the whole variable domain EAGVAQSPRYKIIEKRQSVAFWCNPISGHATLYWYQQILGQGPKLLIQFQNNGVVDDSQLPKDRFSAERLKGVDSTLKIQPAKLEDSAVYLCASSLAGQGDGYTFGSGTRLTVV.

This chain links TRBV10-1 with TRBJ2-2, with a possible D match to TRBD1 (6 bases). The CDR3 sequence is 15 residues long. The V end lost 8 bases, the J end lost 0 bases, and 13 bases lay between the germline ends. Germline V gives CDR1 WNHNN, CDR2 SYGVQD (reference sequence). DNA for the CDR3: TGCGCCAGCGGGACAACTACATCGAACACCGGGGAGCTGTTTTTT. Its translation: CASGTTTSNTGELFF.

The chain combines TRBV19 with TRBJ2-1; 7 bases are a match to TRBD1. With 6 bases clipped from V and 9 bases from J, the junction kept 11 bases outside the gene matches. This CDR3 spans 14 amino acids. Germline values: CDR1 LNHDA, CDR2 SQIVND (reference sequence). The CDR3 DNA follows: TGTGCCAGTAGCTTAGGGACAGAGTTTGGTGAGCAGTTCTTC. This encodes CASSLGTEFGEQFF.

This sequence joins TRBV7-9 and TRBJ2-2; TRBD2 agrees at 9 bases. The CDR3 contains 16 residues. With V trimmed by 5 bases and J by 5 bases, 9 bases remained unmatched. Germline CDR1 and CDR2: SEHNR and FQNEAQ (reference sequence). In DNA form, the CDR3 reads TGTGCCAGCAGCCGAAGGACTAGCGAACTAACCGGGGAGCTGTTTTTT. This gives the protein CASSRRTSELTGELFF.

V usage is TRBV11-3 and J usage is TRBJ2-3, with D possibly matching TRBD2 (6 bases). The germline V and J ends were trimmed by 4 bases and 6 bases, with 14 bases remaining between them. Germline CDR1 is SGHNT and CDR2 is YENEEA. The CDR3 contains 14 residues. For the CDR3, the DNA is TGTGCCAGCAGCTCCCCCCCGCTAGCGGATACGCAGTATTTT. It encodes CASSSPPLADTQYF.

This chain uses TRBV3-1 (or the pseudogene TRBV3-2) with TRBJ1-6; D is possibly TRBD1 (6 bases). The V end was cut by 0 bases, the J end by 6 bases, with 12 bases between. Germline V gene data show CDR1 as LGHDT and CDR2 as YNNKEL (reference sequence). There are 16 residues in the CDR3. For the CDR3, the DNA is TGTGCCAGCAGCCAAGACGGACAGATTCTTAATTCACCCCTCCACTTT. It is translated as CASSQDGQILNSPLHF.

The rearrangement joins TRBV18 to TRBJ1-5, with TRBD1 matching over 8 bases. This CDR3 is 15 amino acids long. CDR1 and CDR2 from the germline V gene are KGHSH and LQKENI. Trimming took 3 bases from V and 0 from J; bases not matched to a gene: 1. This CDR3 is CASSPQGASNQPQHF. In nucleotides, the CDR3 is TGTGCCAGCTCACCGCAGGGGGCTAGCAATCAGCCCCAGCATTTT.

There are a few counts of this clone. J is TRBJ1-5 and V is TRBV28; D is possibly TRBD1 (5 bases). This CDR3 is 14 amino acids long. The V gene lost 5 bases and the J gene lost 6 bases, with 14 bases spanning the gap. CDR1 is MDHEN and CDR2 is SYDVKM in the germline V gene. CDR3 loop: CASSIGDFSQPQHF. CDR3 coding DNA: TGTGCCAGCAGTATAGGGGATTTTAGTCAGCCCCAGCATTTT.

V usage is TRBV3-1 (or the pseudogene TRBV3-2) and J usage is TRBJ1-2; 7 bases line up with TRBD1. With V trimmed by 2 bases and J by 1 base, 4 bases remained unmatched. This CDR3 contains 15 residues. Germline CDR1 is LGHDT and CDR2 is YNNKEL (reference sequence). The CDR3 sequence: CASSQPGQINYGYTF. The CDR3 DNA sequence: TGTGCCAGCAGCCAACCGGGACAGATTAACTATGGCTACACCTTC.

V gene TRBV6-5 combines with J gene TRBJ2-3; 9 nucleotides align to TRBD2. Trimming took 6 bases from V and 6 from J; bases not matched to a gene: 7. CDR3 length: 14 residues. The germline gives CDR1 MNHEY, CDR2 SVGAGI. The CDR3 protein is CASRTAGGFDTQYF. CDR3 in DNA: TGTGCCAGCAGGACGGCGGGAGGGTTTGATACGCAGTATTTT.

The chain recombines TRBV19 with TRBJ1-5; 7 bases agree with TRBD1. V gave up 3 bases and J gave up 4 bases; unmatched junction bases: 12. The CDR3 totals 17 residues. Germline CDR1 and CDR2: LNHDA and SQIVND (reference sequence). CDR3 region: CASSMSWGTARNQPQHF. In DNA form, the CDR3 reads TGTGCCAGTAGTATGTCGTGGGGGACAGCGAGGAATCAGCCCCAGCATTTT.

This rearrangement joins TRBV28 to TRBJ1-5; 7 nucleotides match TRBD1. The V gene end was trimmed by 3 bases and the J gene end by 5 bases; junction bases not matched to a gene: 4. Germline CDR1 MDHEN, CDR2 SYDVKM. The CDR3 is 14 residues long. The CDR3 spells CASSLTGPYQPQHF. The CDR3 DNA reads as TGTGCCAGCAGTTTGACAGGGCCGTATCAGCCCCAGCATTTT.

V is TRBV27 and J is TRBJ1-1, with D tentatively TRBD1 (6 bases). Germline CDR1 and CDR2: MNHEY and SMNVEV (reference sequence). This CDR3 is 12 amino acids long. Trimming stripped 7 bases from V and 8 bases from J, with 14 bases between. DNA for the CDR3: TGTGCCAGCAAAACGACAGGAACCGAAGCTTTCTTT. Translation: CASKTTGTEAFF.

V is TRBV7-6 and J is TRBJ2-7, with a weak D call TRBD2 (6 bases). Germline values: CDR1 SGHVS, CDR2 FNYEAQ. Trimming left V 1 base short and J 6 bases short, with 16 bases between. This CDR3 contains 15 residues. The chain's CDR3 is CASSLERAGKGEQYF. The DNA for the CDR3 is TGTGCCAGCAGCTTAGAGCGGGCTGGGAAAGGCGAGCAGTACTTC.

V is TRBV19 and J is TRBJ2-2; a possible D gene is TRBD2 (6 bases). V shed 5 bases and J shed 5 bases, with 12 bases lying between them. The CDR3 covers 14 residues. Germline V gene lookup returns CDR1 LNHDA and CDR2 SQIVND (reference sequence). In nucleotides, the CDR3 is TGTGCCAGTAGTCTCCCCGGGGGAACCGGGGAGCTGTTTTTT. Its translation: CASSLPGGTGELFF. The full variable domain, completed using reference TRBV19 and TRBJ2-2, is DGGITQSPKYLFRKEGQNVTLSCEQNLNHDAMYWYRQDPGQGLRLIYYSQIVNDFQKGDIAEGYSVSREKKESFPLTVTSAQKNPTAFYLCASSLPGGTGELFFGEGSRLTVL.

The rearrangement joins TRBV19 to TRBJ1-2, with TRBD1 as a possible D gene (5 bases). Germline CDR1 and CDR2: LNHDA and SQIVND (reference sequence). The V gene lost 4 bases and the J gene lost 2 bases, with 11 bases spanning the gap. There are 14 residues in the CDR3. CDR3 loop: CASSNTGTNYGYTF. The CDR3, as DNA: TGTGCCAGTAGTAATACAGGAACGAACTATGGCTACACCTTC.

The V gene is TRBV11-3, the J gene TRBJ1-1; 7 bases are a match to TRBD1. J gave up 5 bases and V 1 base, and 13 bases lay outside the gene matches. The CDR3 contains 17 residues. Germline V CDR1 and CDR2: SGHNT, YENEEA. CDR3 bases: TGTGCCAGCAGCTTAGGCCCCCCGACAGGGAGGAGGACTGAAGCTTTCTTT. Protein product: CASSLGPPTGRRTEAFF.

The chain is built from TRBV7-3 and TRBJ2-3; 7 nucleotides line up with TRBD1. This CDR3 contains 13 residues. V lost 3 bases to trimming and J lost 4 bases; unmatched junction nucleotides: 1. The germline gives CDR1 SGHTA, CDR2 FQGTGA. Here the CDR3 reads CASSFGQADTQYF. DNA for the CDR3: TGTGCCAGCAGCTTCGGACAGGCAGATACGCAGTATTTT.

This clone has only a few counts. This chain uses TRBV3-1 (or the pseudogene TRBV3-2) with TRBJ1-2; the D gene is possibly TRBD1 (6 bases). Germline V CDR1 and CDR2: LGHDT, YNNKEL (reference sequence). This CDR3 is 13 amino acids long. Trimming cost V 1 base and J 5 bases, with 8 bases left between them. The CDR3 spells CASSQGTVYGYTF. CDR3 DNA sequence: TGTGCCAGCAGCCAAGGGACAGTATATGGCTACACCTTC.

This clone was observed once. The rearrangement links TRBV27 to TRBJ1-1; tentatively, D is TRBD1 (6 bases). The CDR3 is 15 residues long. Germline CDR1 MNHEY, CDR2 SMNVEV (reference sequence). V was clipped by 6 bases and J by 3 bases, with 17 bases between them. CDR3 sequence reads: CASRSPGAEDTEAFF. CDR3 nucleotides: TGTGCCAGCAGATCGCCAGGGGCGGAGGACACTGAAGCTTTCTTT.

This chain uses TRBV24-1 with TRBJ1-1, with a weak D call TRBD1 (6 bases). Germline CDR1 KGHDR, CDR2 SFDVKD. Trimming cost V 3 bases and J 7 bases, with 14 bases left between them. The CDR3 loop spans 14 amino acids. CDR3 sequence (DNA): TGTGCCACCAGTGATCCAGGGGCGGGGGATGAAGCTTTCTTT. Its translation: CATSDPGAGDEAFF.

This clone was seen a single time. The gene calls are TRBV5-8 and TRBJ1-5; D is unclear. Between the trimmed V and J ends, which lost 4 bases and 0 bases, there was a span of 11 bases. The CDR3 sequence is 15 residues long. Looked up from germline, CDR1 is SGHTS and CDR2 is YDEGEE. CDR3 sequence: CASSVTGYSNQPQHF. DNA of the CDR3: TGTGCCAGCAGCGTCACGGGGTATAGCAATCAGCCCCAGCATTTT.

This clone was seen only once. The rearrangement links TRBV5-5 to TRBJ1-2; 8 bases are a match to TRBD1. V gave up 3 bases and J gave up 3 bases; unmatched junction bases: 7. Germline assignment: CDR1 SGHKS and CDR2 YYEKEE (reference sequence). The CDR3 loop spans 15 amino acids. This CDR3 is CASSYGQGRDYGYTF. For the CDR3, the DNA is TGTGCCAGCAGCTACGGACAGGGAAGGGACTATGGCTACACCTTC.